This note documents a single T cell receptor beta chain sequence. Its antigen is not known. These data originate in a study of radiotherapy plus CTLA-4 blockade in lung cancer. Study overall: In around 17% of patients, objective responses were seen; approximately 31% had disease control. Overall study results and limits: It was early blood T cell clone dynamics, with interferon-beta, that reportedly best predicted response. Clones derived from tumor TCRs expanded in blood after radiotherapy plus ipilimumab.

Chemo-refractory metastatic non-small-cell lung cancer patients underwent focal radiation alongside CTLA-4 blockade with ipilimumab. The assay was immunoSEQ multiplex PCR, and TCRdb's table has in-frame clones only and misses some. The profile shows about 49,000 clones, about 88% of them singletons. Between the trimmed V and J ends, which lost 3 bases and 2 bases, there was a span of 28 bases. The CDR3 consists of 21 residues. CDR1 is LGHNA and CDR2 is YSLEER in the germline V gene. The input for sequencing was peripheral blood, taken from a patient treated with radiotherapy plus ipilimumab. This TCR was sampled from a human donor with non-small cell lung cancer whose response to radiotherapy plus ipilimumab could not be evaluated. The genes are TRBV4-3 and TRBJ2-2, with D possibly being TRBD2 (6 bases). The CDR3 is CASSQGPAGRPLNINTGELFF. Here the CDR3 DNA reads TGCGCCAGCAGCCAGGGCCCGGCGGGACGACCCCTAAATATAAACACCGGGGAGCTGTTTTTT.